The 20 T cell receptor beta chains reported below all come from one sample, sequenced in a study of OX40 agonist ivuxolimab in advanced cancers. Assay used: immunoSEQ multiplex PCR; TCRdb lists only in-frame clones, some missing. The sample includes more than 70,000 clones, 85% to 95% of them seen just once. Sequences were derived from CD4+ or CD8+ T cells sorted from blood, sampled in a trial of the OX40 agonist ivuxolimab. The receptors derive from an adult with an advanced solid tumor such as melanoma, head and neck, liver or kidney cancer.

The V and J genes are TRBV19 and TRBJ2-2; tentative D call: TRBD2 (5 bases). Trimming stripped 3 bases from V and 6 bases from J, with 14 bases between. The CDR3 runs 15 residues. Per germline, CDR1 LNHDA and CDR2 SQIVND (reference sequence). CDR3 in DNA: TGTGCCAGTAGTATTTCTGCCGAGGGAGCCGGGGAGCTGTTTTTT. It specifies CASSISAEGAGELFF.

This clone was seen only once. The chain employs TRBV6-6 and TRBJ1-1, with D uncertain. There are 12 residues in the CDR3. From germline, CDR1 is MNHNY and CDR2 SVGAGI (reference sequence). With 4 bases removed from V and 6 bases from J, the gap between germline ends came to 9 bases. CDR3 in DNA: TGTGCCAGCAGTTTGGCGGTAGCTGAAGCTTTCTTT. Its protein is CASSLAVAEAFF.

The CDR3 here is CASSNQGPEAFF. The CDR3 DNA reads TGTGCCAGCAGTAACCAGGGCCCTGAAGCTTTCTTT. The chain uses TRBV6-1 and TRBJ1-1, with D perhaps TRBD1 (5 bases). Germline V gene data show CDR1 as MNHNS and CDR2 as SASEGT. This CDR3 has 12 amino acids. The V end was cut by 5 bases, the J end by 6 bases, with 10 bases between.

The chain couples TRBV19 to TRBJ2-2; 8 bases map to TRBD2. This CDR3 region has 15 residues. In germline, CDR1 is LNHDA, CDR2 SQIVND (reference sequence). The V segment lost 6 bases and the J segment 0 bases; nucleotides outside the gene matches: 3. The chain's CDR3 is CASRTGGANTGELFF. The CDR3 DNA sequence: TGTGCCAGTAGGACCGGGGGGGCGAACACCGGGGAGCTGTTTTTT. Supplemented by reference TRBV19 and TRBJ2-2, the full variable domain reads DGGITQSPKYLFRKEGQNVTLSCEQNLNHDAMYWYRQDPGQGLRLIYYSQIVNDFQKGDIAEGYSVSREKKESFPLTVTSAQKNPTAFYLCASRTGGANTGELFFGEGSRLTVL.

CDR3 residues: CASRPTPLEGTQYF. DNA for the CDR3: TGTGCCAGCCGTCCGACTCCCCTTGAGGGTACGCAGTATTTT. J is TRBJ2-3 and V is TRBV5-4; tentative D call: TRBD2 (5 bases). Germline CDR1 SGHNT, CDR2 YYREEE (reference sequence). V lost 7 bases, J lost 8 bases, and 20 bases lay in between. This CDR3 contains 14 residues.

The chain employs TRBV19 and TRBJ2-5; tentatively, D is TRBD1 (6 bases). Per germline, CDR1 LNHDA and CDR2 SQIVND (reference sequence). The CDR3 loop spans 16 amino acids. V lost 4 bases and J 5 bases, leaving 20 bases between the germline ends. The CDR3 coding sequence is TGTGCCAGTAGTACCCCGGGACAAGGGCTTTTGGAGACCCAGTACTTC. This codes for CASSTPGQGLLETQYF.

The V call is TRBV7-6, the J call TRBJ1-4; maybe TRBD1 (6 bases). Germline CDR1 and CDR2: SGHVS and FNYEAQ. V lost 5 bases and J lost 8, with 21 bases in between. The CDR3 spans 16 residues. The DNA of the CDR3 is TGTGCCAGCAGCGAATCCCCCCCCTGGGGGGGCGAAAAACTGTTTTTT. This translates into CASSESPPWGGEKLFF.

J is TRBJ2-7 and V is TRBV11-3; weak D call: TRBD1 (6 bases). The CDR3 is 15 amino acids. Trimming removed 5 bases from V and 5 bases from J, with 19 bases in between. Germline CDR1 reads SGHNT; CDR2 reads YENEEA. CDR3 sequence: CASSAPGAPLHEQYF. CDR3 bases: TGTGCCAGCAGCGCCCCAGGGGCCCCCCTCCACGAGCAGTACTTC.

This chain connects TRBV5-1 to TRBJ2-6; tentative D call: TRBD2 (6 bases). The CDR3 runs to 16 residues. Per germline, CDR1 SGHRS and CDR2 YFSETQ. Trimming removed 3 bases from V and 1 base from J, with 11 bases in between. CDR3 protein: CASSSRAGSGANVLTF. CDR3 coding DNA: TGCGCCAGCAGCTCCCGCGCGGGATCTGGGGCCAACGTCCTGACTTTC.

This chain connects TRBV5-1 to TRBJ2-7; D assignment may be TRBD1 or TRBD2 (5 bases each). Germline assignment: CDR1 SGHRS and CDR2 YFSETQ. Between the trimmed V and J ends, which lost 0 bases and 0 bases, there was a span of 16 bases. This CDR3 contains 17 residues. The CDR3 here is CASSLAGLSRGSYEQYF. CDR3 DNA: TGCGCCAGCAGCTTGGCGGGGCTTTCACGGGGCTCCTACGAGCAGTACTTC.

V usage is TRBV7-6 and J usage is TRBJ1-1; no clear D gene. CDR3 size: 15 residues. V lost 1 base, J lost 2 bases, and 11 bases lay in between. Germline V gene sequence: CDR1 SGHVS, CDR2 FNYEAQ. The CDR3 coding sequence is TGTGCCAGCAGCTTAGGCTATCTCCTTAACACTGAAGCTTTCTTT. Its protein is CASSLGYLLNTEAFF.

This clone has only one observation. The V gene is TRBV12-5, the J gene TRBJ2-1, with 10 bases fitting TRBD2. Germline loops: CDR1 LGHNT, CDR2 FRNRAP. The length of the CDR3 is 14 residues. With V trimmed by 0 bases and J by 7 bases, 0 bases remained unmatched. The CDR3 nucleotides are TGTGCTAGTGGTTTGGTACTAGCGGGGAATGAGCAGTTCTTC. Translating gives CASGLVLAGNEQFF.

The chain joins TRBV10-3 to TRBJ1-1; D possibly corresponds to TRBD1 (6 bases). V was shortened by 6 bases and J by 5 bases, with 13 bases between the two germline ends. The CDR3 extends over 13 amino acids. The germline V gene encodes CDR1 ENHRY and CDR2 SYGVKD. CDR3 nucleotides: TGTGCCATCAGAACTCCCCAGGGGACTGAAGCTTTCTTT. It specifies CAIRTPQGTEAFF.

The CDR3 loop reads CASRMRDGGEQPQHF. The CDR3 DNA reads as TGTGCCAGCAGAATGAGGGACGGAGGGGAGCAGCCCCAGCATTTT. This rearrangement joins TRBV5-8 to TRBJ1-5; D possibly corresponds to TRBD1 (5 bases). CDR3 size: 15 residues. Germline-derived CDR1 and CDR2 are SGHTS and YDEGEE. V lost 5 bases to trimming and J lost 7 bases, with 19 bases between them.

This rearrangement joins TRBV2 to TRBJ2-7, with 10 bases fitting TRBD1. The germline CDR1 and CDR2 sequences are SNHLY and FYNNEI. The CDR3 spans 13 residues. After removal of 8 bases from V and 7 bases from J, the junction contained 8 bases not matched to a gene. CDR3 bases: TGTGCCAGCCGGGGGACAGGGGTGGGAGAGCAGTACTTC. This codes for CASRGTGVGEQYF.

CDR3 loop: CASSLEPGPGGYTF. In nucleotides, the CDR3 is TGTGCCAGCAGCTTAGAGCCAGGGCCGGGAGGCTACACCTTC. The chain combines TRBV7-2 with TRBJ1-2; perhaps TRBD1 as D (5 bases). Germline V gene sequence: CDR1 SGHTA, CDR2 FQGNSA. Trimming left V 1 base short and J 8 bases short, with 14 bases between. The CDR3 runs to 14 residues.

This chain connects TRBV2 to TRBJ1-4; a weak D match, TRBD1 (5 bases). Germline lookup yields CDR1 SNHLY and CDR2 FYNNEI. The CDR3 runs 17 residues. V lost 2 bases and J 0 bases, leaving 13 bases between the germline ends. CDR3 residues: CASSEMGQLATNEKLFF. The CDR3 nucleotides read TGTGCCAGCAGTGAAATGGGGCAGCTCGCAACTAATGAAAAACTGTTTTTT.

J is TRBJ2-5 and V is TRBV6-6; TRBD2 aligns across 8 bases. J was trimmed by 9 bases and V by 0 bases; bases with no gene match: 9. Germline CDR1 reads MNHNY; CDR2 reads SVGAGI (reference sequence). CDR3 size: 15 residues. The CDR3 bases are TGTGCCAGCAGTTACTCTAGCGGGGTCCTGGGGGCCCAGTACTTC. It encodes CASSYSSGVLGAQYF.

The V call is TRBV19, the J call TRBJ1-2; D possibly corresponds to TRBD1 (5 bases). The CDR3 contains 15 residues. Trimming stripped 7 bases from V and 1 base from J, with 16 bases between. Germline lookup yields CDR1 LNHDA and CDR2 SQIVND (reference sequence). The CDR3 sequence: CASIKGPGRNYGYTF. In nucleotides, the CDR3 is TGTGCCAGTATCAAAGGGCCAGGGCGTAACTATGGCTACACCTTC.

This chain joins TRBV6-4 and TRBJ1-1; D possibly corresponds to TRBD1 (5 bases). V was shortened by 4 bases and J by 0 bases, with 9 bases between the two germline ends. CDR3 length: 14 amino acids. Per germline, CDR1 MRHNA and CDR2 SNTAGT. CDR3: CASSAGGVNTEAFF. The CDR3 DNA reads TGTGCCAGCAGTGCCGGGGGGGTGAACACTGAAGCTTTCTTT.